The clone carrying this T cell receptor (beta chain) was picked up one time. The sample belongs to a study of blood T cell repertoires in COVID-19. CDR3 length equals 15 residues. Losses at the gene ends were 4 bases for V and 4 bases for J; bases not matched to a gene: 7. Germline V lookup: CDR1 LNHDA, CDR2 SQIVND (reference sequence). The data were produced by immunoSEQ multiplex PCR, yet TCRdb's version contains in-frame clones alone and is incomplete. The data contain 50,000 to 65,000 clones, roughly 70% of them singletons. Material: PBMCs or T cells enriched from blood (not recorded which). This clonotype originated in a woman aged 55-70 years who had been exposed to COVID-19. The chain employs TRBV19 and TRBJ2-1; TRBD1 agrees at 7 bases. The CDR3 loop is CASSSTGTAYNEQFF. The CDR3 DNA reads TGTGCCAGTAGTAGTACCGGGACAGCTTACAATGAGCAGTTCTTC.